The 32 T cell receptor beta chains below come from one sample, sequenced in a study of T cells after yellow fever vaccination. TCRdb re-analysed the 5' RACE reads in MiXCR, keeping a single row per CDR3 protein. Here the sample spans 300,000 or so distinct CDR3 sequences, around 9.3% being singletons. Sequencing used CD4+ T cells sorted from PBMCs, obtained 5 days after the yellow fever booster vaccination. These receptors came from a man aged 18-30 years who received the YFV17D yellow fever vaccine.

This clonotype was counted only a few times. The V call is TRBV5-4, the J call TRBJ2-1; D not resolved. The germline CDR1 and CDR2 sequences are SGHNT and YYREEE (reference sequence). The CDR3 is 13 residues long. V was shortened by 1 base and J by 5 bases, with 7 bases between the two germline ends. The DNA for the CDR3 is TGTGCCAGCAGCTTGACCGTTAACAATGAGCAGTTCTTC. Amino acid sequence: CASSLTVNNEQFF.

This clonotype was seen a handful of times. V is TRBV20-1 and J is TRBJ1-2, with D hard to call. The length of the CDR3 is 12 residues. V lost 4 bases, J lost 4 bases, and 10 bases lay in between. Germline assignment: CDR1 DFQATT and CDR2 SNEGSKA (reference sequence). The chain's CDR3 is CSATSGSYGYTF. The CDR3 DNA reads TGCAGTGCTACAAGTGGGAGCTATGGCTACACCTTC.

This clonotype was seen many times. CDR3 residues: CASSGHRNEKLFF. The CDR3 DNA reads as TGTGCCAGCAGTGGACACAGAAATGAAAAACTGTTTTTT. The chain carries TRBV12-3 or TRBV12-4 and TRBJ1-4, with D possibly matching TRBD1 (5 bases). V was trimmed by 5 bases and J by 5 bases, leaving 9 bases between them. This CDR3 has 13 amino acids.

This clonotype was detected only a few times. The rearrangement links TRBV5-4 to TRBJ2-3; 8 bases align to TRBD1. Germline assignment: CDR1 SGHNT and CDR2 YYREEE (reference sequence). The CDR3 contains 14 residues. The trim removed 6 bases at V and 5 bases at J, leaving 8 bases unmatched. The chain's CDR3 is CASTDRGKGDTQYF. In DNA, the CDR3 is TGTGCCAGCACCGACAGGGGAAAGGGAGATACGCAGTATTTT.

In its sample, this clonotype was seen a few times. V gene TRBV7-2 combines with J gene TRBJ2-5, with 9 bases fitting TRBD2. The CDR3 is 14 residues long. Germline CDR1 reads SGHTA; CDR2 reads FQGNSA. The trim removed 4 bases at V and 5 bases at J, leaving 5 bases unmatched. The CDR3 sequence is CASSSRTSAETQYF. The CDR3 DNA is TGTGCCAGCAGCTCCCGGACTAGCGCGGAGACCCAGTACTTC.

The genes are TRBV6-2 or TRBV6-3 and TRBJ1-2, with D hard to call. The CDR3 totals 14 residues. Germline values: CDR1 MNHEY, CDR2 SVGEGT. V lost 7 bases and J lost 2, with 14 bases in between. CDR3 coding DNA: TGTGCCAGCACGATTCGACTAGGAAACTATGGCTACACCTTC. This codes for CASTIRLGNYGYTF.

The table lists this clonotype with a few counts. As DNA, the CDR3 is TGCAGTGCTAGAGCACGGGATTACTACAATGAGCAGTTCTTC. This encodes CSARARDYYNEQFF. The chain carries TRBV20-1 and TRBJ2-1; D might be TRBD2 (5 bases). The V end lost 1 base, the J end lost 3 bases, and 10 bases lay between the germline ends. CDR1 is DFQATT, CDR2 SNEGSKA, per germline (reference sequence). The CDR3 extends over 14 amino acids.

The V gene is TRBV4-3, the J gene TRBJ2-5; D gene uncertain. V was trimmed by 4 bases and J by 2 bases, leaving 17 bases between them. Germline V gene lookup returns CDR1 LGHNA and CDR2 YSLEER. The CDR3 loop spans 16 amino acids. The CDR3 nucleotides read TGCGCCAGCAGCCGAACGGCACGACGTGGGCAAGAGACCCAGTACTTC. Encoded protein: CASSRTARRGQETQYF.

This clonotype was observed many times. V is TRBV11-2 and J is TRBJ2-7; D is tentatively TRBD1 or TRBD2 (5 bases each). Looked up from germline, CDR1 is SGHAT and CDR2 is FQNNGV. The CDR3 runs 13 residues. V was pared by 1 base and J by 3 bases, with 7 bases between. In nucleotides, the CDR3 is TGTGCCAGCAGCTTAGGGGGACGCTACGAGCAGTACGTC. Encoded protein: CASSLGGRYEQYV.

This clonotype was detected ten times or more. The chain links TRBV10-3 to TRBJ1-4; D possibly corresponds to TRBD1 (6 bases). Germline-derived CDR1 and CDR2 are ENHRY and SYGVKD. Trimming shortened V by 2 bases and J by 8 bases, and 12 bases separated the two germline ends. This CDR3 comprises 14 residues. CDR3 sequence: CAISETGIMEKLFF. CDR3 sequence (DNA): TGTGCCATCAGTGAGACAGGGATAATGGAAAAACTGTTTTTT.

V gene TRBV12-3 or TRBV12-4 combines with J gene TRBJ2-1; no definite D call. V shed 5 bases and J shed 1 base, with 12 bases lying between them. This CDR3 has 15 amino acids. The CDR3 region has the DNA TGTGCCAGCAGTCGGCAAAGTGGGTCCTACAATGAGCAGTTCTTC. Protein: CASSRQSGSYNEQFF.

The V gene is TRBV20-1, the J gene TRBJ1-4; D is uncertain. CDR3 length equals 12 residues. V lost 7 bases and J lost 3, with 9 bases in between. CDR1 DFQATT and CDR2 SNEGSKA come from the germline V gene (reference sequence). CDR3 sequence: CSGWGANEKLFF. DNA of the CDR3: TGCAGTGGGTGGGGAGCTAATGAAAAACTGTTTTTT.

This clonotype was counted only a few times. The V gene is TRBV28, the J gene TRBJ1-2; 8 bases are shared with TRBD1. The CDR3 consists of 14 residues. Per the germline V gene, CDR1 is MDHEN and CDR2 is SYDVKM. V gave up 4 bases and J gave up 4 bases; unmatched junction bases: 5. The CDR3, as DNA: TGTGCCAGCAGTTCCGGGACAGGTGCCTATGGCTACACCTTC. Its protein is CASSSGTGAYGYTF.

This clonotype was recorded at least ten times. V gene TRBV20-1 combines with J gene TRBJ1-2; TRBD1 might be the D (5 bases). The CDR3 length is 13 residues. In germline, CDR1 is DFQATT, CDR2 SNEGSKA (reference sequence). V lost 6 bases and J 4 bases, leaving 15 bases between the germline ends. DNA of the CDR3: TGCAGTGCCACGGCGGGGCTCCTCTATGGCTACACCTTC. Its translation is CSATAGLLYGYTF.

In its sample, this clonotype was seen a few times. The chain carries TRBV27 and TRBJ2-7; 9 bases are a match to TRBD1. Germline lookup yields CDR1 MNHEY and CDR2 SMNVEV (reference sequence). V was pared by 6 bases and J by 4 bases, with 10 bases of the junction left unmatched. CDR3 length equals 15 residues. Written as DNA, the CDR3 is TGTGCCAGCAGCCCTTACAGGGGGCTCGGGTACGAGCAGTACTTC. This sequence encodes CASSPYRGLGYEQYF.

This clonotype has a handful of counts. The chain uses TRBV6-5 and TRBJ1-3; no firm D call. The CDR3 has 16 amino acids. With 3 bases removed from V and 0 bases from J, the gap between germline ends came to 12 bases. CDR1 is MNHEY and CDR2 is SVGAGI in the germline V gene. The CDR3 DNA follows: TGTGCCAGCAGTTATTCGGTGCTTAGCTCTGGAAACACCATATATTTT. Its protein product is CASSYSVLSSGNTIYF.

This clonotype was detected a few times. The genes are TRBV7-2 and TRBJ2-3, with D perhaps matching TRBD1 (5 bases). In germline, CDR1 is SGHTA, CDR2 FQGNSA. V gave up 6 bases and J gave up 2 bases, with 9 bases separating them. There are 13 residues in the CDR3. CDR3 region: CASSQGFTDTQYF. The CDR3 region has the DNA TGTGCCAGCAGTCAGGGATTCACAGATACGCAGTATTTT.

The rearrangement joins TRBV10-3 to TRBJ2-2; D ambiguous. Germline CDR1 reads ENHRY; CDR2 reads SYGVKD. V was pared by 5 bases and J by 5 bases, with 6 bases between. The CDR3 loop spans 12 amino acids. CDR3 loop: CAISSETGELFF. DNA for the CDR3: TGTGCCATCAGTTCGGAGACCGGGGAGCTGTTTTTT.

The chain combines TRBV6-1 with TRBJ2-7, with D unresolved. This CDR3 region has 14 residues. The ends were cut back, 4 bases at V and 2 bases at J, with 12 bases in the middle. Germline V gene lookup returns CDR1 MNHNS and CDR2 SASEGT. CDR3 protein: CASSAKYTPYEQYF. DNA of the CDR3: TGTGCCAGCAGTGCGAAATATACCCCCTACGAGCAGTACTTC.

There are a few counts of this clonotype. The rearrangement joins TRBV6-6 to TRBJ1-1; D is ambiguous. The germline CDR1 and CDR2 sequences are MNHNY and SVGAGI (reference sequence). This CDR3 is 12 amino acids long. V was clipped by 2 bases and J by 1 base, with 2 bases between them. DNA for the CDR3: TGTGCCAGCAGTTACGCGAACACTGAAGCTTTCTTT. Translating it yields CASSYANTEAFF.

The J gene is TRBJ2-3, the V gene TRBV10-2; no firm D call. The CDR3 covers 12 residues. CDR1 and CDR2 from the germline V gene are WSHSY and SAAADI. The V and J ends lost 7 bases and 10 bases respectively, with 15 bases between them. The CDR3 DNA is TGCGCCAGCAAGAGATCCCCTGGACCGCAGTATTTT. Translated: CASKRSPGPQYF.

In this sample, this clonotype turned up a few times. The V and J genes are TRBV7-9 and TRBJ1-1, with D possibly being TRBD1 (5 bases). The CDR3 totals 14 residues. Between the trimmed V and J ends, which lost 4 bases and 6 bases, there was a span of 15 bases. CDR1 SEHNR and CDR2 FQNEAQ come from the germline V gene (reference sequence). Written as DNA, the CDR3 is TGTGCCAGCAGCTCAAATTCGGGACTCGCTGAAGCTTTCTTT. This encodes CASSSNSGLAEAFF.

The table lists this clonotype with many counts. The gene calls are TRBV18 and TRBJ1-2; no clear D gene. Germline lookup yields CDR1 KGHSH and CDR2 LQKENI. V lost 3 bases, J lost 7 bases, and 12 bases lay in between. The CDR3 has 13 residues. CDR3 in amino acids: CASSPNDRLGYTF. The CDR3 DNA is TGTGCCAGCTCACCGAACGACCGACTTGGCTACACCTTC.

This clonotype was counted a few times. The chain has TRBV4-2 and TRBJ2-5; D possibly corresponds to TRBD2 (6 bases). Germline CDR1 LGHNA, CDR2 YNFKEQ. This CDR3 is built from 14 residues. Trimming removed 4 bases at V and 1 base at J, with 10 bases between. The CDR3 sequence: CASSRGEIQETQYF. The CDR3, as DNA: TGTGCCAGCAGCCGGGGGGAAATCCAAGAGACCCAGTACTTC.

The table lists this clonotype with many counts. The V and J genes are TRBV20-1 and TRBJ2-1, with 9 bases aligning to TRBD1. The length of the CDR3 is 13 residues. The germline V gene encodes CDR1 DFQATT and CDR2 SNEGSKA (reference sequence). With 2 bases clipped from V and 8 bases from J, the junction kept 4 bases outside the gene matches. CDR3 amino acids: CSARSTGGDEQFF. The DNA for the CDR3 is TGCAGTGCTAGATCGACAGGGGGGGATGAGCAGTTCTTC.

The rearrangement links TRBV5-6 to TRBJ2-7, with D uncertain. V gave up 2 bases and J gave up 2 bases, with 5 bases separating them. CDR1 is SGHDT, CDR2 YYEEEE, per germline. This CDR3 spans 12 amino acids. The CDR3, as DNA: TGTGCCAGCAGCTTCGGCCCCTACGAGCAGTACGTC. Its translation: CASSFGPYEQYV.

There are many counts of this clonotype. The chain combines TRBV10-3 with TRBJ2-3; 8 nucleotides line up with TRBD2. CDR1 is ENHRY, CDR2 SYGVKD, per germline. Trimming removed 6 bases from V and 6 bases from J; junction bases left unmatched: 11. The CDR3 totals 15 residues. This CDR3 reads CAIRDGGAGADTQYF. The DNA of the CDR3 is TGTGCCATCAGGGACGGTGGAGCGGGAGCGGATACGCAGTATTTT.

In this sample, this clonotype turned up a few times. The gene calls are TRBV20-1 and TRBJ2-5; TRBD2 might be the D (6 bases). Between the trimmed V and J ends, which lost 0 bases and 5 bases, there was a span of 16 bases. The CDR3 loop spans 15 amino acids. Germline CDR1 and CDR2: DFQATT and SNEGSKA (reference sequence). In DNA form, the CDR3 reads TGCAGTGCTAGAGATTCGTTACGGGGAGGCGAGACCCAGTACTTC. It translates to CSARDSLRGGETQYF.

In its sample, this clonotype was seen many times. The chain carries TRBV6-5 and TRBJ1-5; D not resolved. CDR3 size: 15 residues. Looked up from germline, CDR1 is MNHEY and CDR2 is SVGAGI. Trimming removed 0 bases at V and 11 bases at J, with 17 bases between. CDR3 coding DNA: TGTGCCAGCAGTTACTCCGGGCCCAGCTCTACCACCCAGCATTTT. This gives the protein CASSYSGPSSTTQHF.

This clonotype was counted only a few times. The rearrangement joins TRBV18 to TRBJ2-3; TRBD1 matches at 9 bases. Looked up from germline, CDR1 is KGHSH and CDR2 is LQKENI. The CDR3 is made up of 16 amino acids. The V and J ends lost 4 bases and 1 base, in that order; junction bases with no gene match: 6. The CDR3 region has the DNA TGTGCCAGCTCACGGGACCGGGACAGGGGCACAGATACGCAGTATTTT. This sequence encodes CASSRDRDRGTDTQYF.

This clonotype occurred many times. This sequence joins TRBV5-1 and TRBJ2-3; 9 positions match TRBD2. The germline V gene has CDR1 SGHRS and CDR2 YFSETQ. CDR3 length: 14 amino acids. The trim removed 5 bases at V and 6 bases at J, leaving 7 bases unmatched. CDR3: CASRLGLAGDTQYF. CDR3 in DNA: TGCGCCAGCAGACTCGGGCTAGCGGGGGATACGCAGTATTTT.

J is TRBJ1-4 and V is TRBV5-1, with 7 bases that match TRBD1. CDR3 length: 17 amino acids. Germline V gives CDR1 SGHRS, CDR2 YFSETQ. V shed 3 bases and J 3 bases; nucleotides not matched to a gene: 11. Written as DNA, the CDR3 is TGCGCCAGCAGCTCGGGGATAAAGGGGACAGCTAATGAAAAACTGTTTTTT. Its translation: CASSSGIKGTANEKLFF.